This is a list of T cell receptor beta chains from one sample in a study of T cells in Graves' hyperthyroidism and ophthalmopathy. TCRdb re-derived calls from the multiplex PCR reads in MiXCR, one entry per CDR3 protein. This table holds roughly 240,000 distinct CDR3 sequences, approximately 23% found once. Source material: blood. Receptor source: a woman aged 40-49 years with Graves' ophthalmopathy. Each CDR3 is given with its conserved first and last residue. The D gene is left open where the match is weak. The size entry is marked missing in some rows and otherwise reads once, few, many or a size class.

cdr3_nt	cdr3_aa	d_call	v_call	j_call	cdr3_length	clone_size
TGTGCCTGGAGTGGGCGGGAGGACTACGAGCAGTACTTC	CAWSGREDYEQYF	TRBD2	TRBV30	TRBJ2-7	13	.
TGTGCCAGCAGTCCGACAGCGTTGAACACTGAAGCTTTCTTT	CASSPTALNTEAFF	.	TRBV28	TRBJ1-1	14	.
TGTGCCAGCAGCTCTAGCGGGAGGAACATTCAGTACTTC	CASSSSGRNIQYF	TRBD2	TRBV7-8	TRBJ2-4	13	.
TGTGCCAGCAGGATACAGGGGCGGGAGGAGACCCAGTACTTC	CASRIQGREETQYF	.	TRBV28	TRBJ2-5	14	.
TGCAGTGCTAGAGATCAAAGGAACACTGAAGCTTTCTTT	CSARDQRNTEAFF	.	TRBV20-1	TRBJ1-1	13	many
TGCGCCAGCAGCCCAGGGGACCGTTTCCAAGAGACCCAGTACTTC	CASSPGDRFQETQYF	.	TRBV5-1	TRBJ2-5	15	.
TGCGCCAGCAGCCCGACGGACCCCCTTTCCTACGAGCAGTACTTC	CASSPTDPLSYEQYF	.	TRBV4-1	TRBJ2-7	15	many
TGTGCCAGCAGTTTATTTGGGCAGGGGTTGACGGAGCTGTTTTTT	CASSLFGQGLTELFF	.	TRBV12-3/TRBV12-4	TRBJ2-2	15	many
TGTGCCAGCAGTTACAATTTGGGGGTTACCTACGAGCAGTACTTC	CASSYNLGVTYEQYF	.	TRBV6-2/TRBV6-3	TRBJ2-7	15	many
TGTGCCTGGAGTGTACATGAGGGGGTTACGAACATTCAGTACTTC	CAWSVHEGVTNIQYF	.	TRBV30	TRBJ2-4	15	many
TGTGCCAGCAGTTCGGGGAGATTCACCGGGGCCAACGTCCTGACTTTC	CASSSGRFTGANVLTF	.	TRBV6-5	TRBJ2-6	16	many
TGTGCCAGCAGCTTGAGTGCCGGGACAGGGTACGAGCAGTACTTC	CASSLSAGTGYEQYF	TRBD1	TRBV7-3	TRBJ2-7	15	.
TGTGCCAGCAGCCTGAGGACAGGCCTATATAGCAATCAGCCCCAGCATTTT	CASSLRTGLYSNQPQHF	TRBD1	TRBV11-2	TRBJ1-5	17	many
TGTGCCAGCAGTGGACCCCGCTGGTGGACCCAGTACTTC	CASSGPRWWTQYF	.	TRBV25-1	TRBJ2-5	13	few
TGTGCCAGCAGCTTAAGAGGGGGCACAGGGGCCCGCACCGGGGAGCTGTTTTTT	CASSLRGGTGARTGELFF	TRBD1	TRBV11-2	TRBJ2-2	18	many
TGTGCCAGCACCCAGGGAGGGAACACTGAAGCTTTCTTT	CASTQGGNTEAFF	.	TRBV6-2/TRBV6-3	TRBJ1-1	13	many
TGTGCCAGCAGTCCAATCCTAGAGACCCAGTACTTC	CASSPILETQYF	.	TRBV28	TRBJ2-5	12	many
TGTGCCAGCAGTCCCGACAGCCTCGGGAGTGGTGAAGCTTTCTTT	CASSPDSLGSGEAFF	.	TRBV12-3/TRBV12-4	TRBJ1-1	15	.
TGTGCCACCAGCTTCAAGGGACAGGGGGCTTACGAGCAGTACTTC	CATSFKGQGAYEQYF	TRBD1	TRBV15	TRBJ2-7	15	many
TGTGCCAGCAGTTACAGTCAGGGAACCTCTGAAGCTTTCTTT	CASSYSQGTSEAFF	.	TRBV6-5	TRBJ1-1	14	.
TGTGCCAGCAGTGAAGATCTAGGGAAGCCCTACGAGCAGTACTTC	CASSEDLGKPYEQYF	.	TRBV25-1	TRBJ2-7	15	many
TGTGCCAGCAGATTATTAGAGGACACCGGGGAGCTGTTTTTT	CASRLLEDTGELFF	.	TRBV27	TRBJ2-2	14	.
TGTGCCAGCAGCGGAAACAGCAATTCACCCCTCCACTTT	CASSGNSNSPLHF	.	TRBV9	TRBJ1-6	13	.
TGCAGTGCTAGCGGGAGTCTGAACTACGAGCAGTACTTC	CSASGSLNYEQYF	.	TRBV20-1	TRBJ2-7	13	.
TGCGCCAGCAGCCAAGTAGCGACGGTTAAGGAGACCCAGTACTTC	CASSQVATVKETQYF	.	TRBV4-1	TRBJ2-5	15	many
TGTGCCAGCAGTGAATATGGCTACGAGCAGTACTTC	CASSEYGYEQYF	.	TRBV6-1	TRBJ2-7	12	many